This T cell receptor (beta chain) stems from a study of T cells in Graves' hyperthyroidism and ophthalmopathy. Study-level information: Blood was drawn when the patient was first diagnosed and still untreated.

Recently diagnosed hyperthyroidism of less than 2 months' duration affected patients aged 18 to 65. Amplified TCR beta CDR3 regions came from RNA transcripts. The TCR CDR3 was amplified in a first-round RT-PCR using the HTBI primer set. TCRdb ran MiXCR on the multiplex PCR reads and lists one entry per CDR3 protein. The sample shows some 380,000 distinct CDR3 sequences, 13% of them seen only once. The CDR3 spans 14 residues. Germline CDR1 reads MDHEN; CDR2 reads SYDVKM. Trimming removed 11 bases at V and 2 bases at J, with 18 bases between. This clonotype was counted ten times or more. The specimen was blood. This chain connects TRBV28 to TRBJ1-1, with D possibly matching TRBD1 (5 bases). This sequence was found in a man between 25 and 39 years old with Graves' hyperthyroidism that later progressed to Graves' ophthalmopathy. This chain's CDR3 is CAVRLGGRNTEAFF. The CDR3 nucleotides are TGTGCCGTCCGTTTGGGGGGTAGAAACACTGAAGCTTTCTTT.